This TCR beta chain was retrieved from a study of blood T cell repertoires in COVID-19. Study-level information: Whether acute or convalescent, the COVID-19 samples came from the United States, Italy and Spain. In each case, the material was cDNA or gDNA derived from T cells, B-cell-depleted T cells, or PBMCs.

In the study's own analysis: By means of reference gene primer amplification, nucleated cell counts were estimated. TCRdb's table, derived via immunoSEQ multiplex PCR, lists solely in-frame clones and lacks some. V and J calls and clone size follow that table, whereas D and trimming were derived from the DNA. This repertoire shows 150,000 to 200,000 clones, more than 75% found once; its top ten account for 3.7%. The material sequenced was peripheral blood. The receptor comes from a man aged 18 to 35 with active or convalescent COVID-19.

The CDR3 here is CASTQRTGANEKLFF. CDR3 nucleotides: TGTGCCAGCACACAAAGGACAGGGGCTAATGAAAAACTGTTTTTT. This chain uses TRBV28 with TRBJ1-4, with 9 bases that match TRBD1. V gave up 7 bases and J gave up 3 bases; unmatched junction bases: 6. The CDR3 sequence is 15 residues long. Germline V gene lookup returns CDR1 MDHEN and CDR2 SYDVKM.